The 22 T cell receptor beta chains in this list originate from one sample, sequenced in a study of T cell repertoires in cytomegalovirus infection. TCRdb ran MiXCR on the reads and lists one entry per CDR3 protein. The sample yields 55,000 to 85,000 distinct CDR3 sequences, 4% seen once. Sequencing input: PBMCs. The receptors were sampled from a human donor in good health (CMV status not recorded). Some clones in this sample may be carry-over from other donors' samples.

This clonotype was recorded many times. The chain has TRBV6-2 or TRBV6-3 and TRBJ2-2; no firm D call. The CDR3 length is 14 residues. The germline CDR1 and CDR2 sequences are MNHEY and SVGEGT. Between the trimmed V and J ends, which lost 2 bases and 3 bases, there was a span of 7 bases. The CDR3 reads CASSYTRYTGELFF. The CDR3 DNA reads TGTGCCAGCAGTTACACCAGGTACACCGGGGAGCTGTTTTTT.

This clonotype has ten or more counts. The chain recombines TRBV19 with TRBJ2-7; D is perhaps TRBD1 (5 bases). V was trimmed by 5 bases and J by 7 bases, leaving 18 bases between them. Germline V gene sequence: CDR1 LNHDA, CDR2 SQIVND (reference sequence). This CDR3 is 14 amino acids long. The CDR3 here is CASSVYQGPGEQYF. CDR3 in DNA: TGTGCCAGTAGTGTCTACCAGGGTCCCGGTGAGCAGTACTTC.

This clonotype was detected ten times or more. The chain joins TRBV7-2 to TRBJ2-3, with 12 bases fitting TRBD2. Trimming cost V 1 base and J 7 bases; bases outside gene matches: 6. The CDR3 length is 16 residues. Germline V gives CDR1 SGHTA, CDR2 FQGNSA. CDR3 sequence (DNA): TGTGCCAGCAGCTTAGTTCTAGCGGGGGGGCTTAATACGCAGTATTTT. Protein: CASSLVLAGGLNTQYF.

This clonotype came up many times. The gene calls are TRBV7-2 and TRBJ2-5; D is tentatively TRBD1 or TRBD2 (5 bases each). Germline CDR1 SGHTA, CDR2 FQGNSA. The CDR3 runs to 15 residues. The V end lost 1 base, the J end lost 4 bases, and 13 bases lay between the germline ends. CDR3 DNA sequence: TGTGCCAGCAGCTTAGGAGGGGCCATTTCAGAGACCCAGTACTTC. It is translated as CASSLGGAISETQYF.

There are many counts of this clonotype. V usage is TRBV5-1 and J usage is TRBJ1-5, with D hard to call. Trimming pared 0 bases from V and 4 bases from J, leaving 11 bases between. Per germline, CDR1 SGHRS and CDR2 YFSETQ. CDR3 length: 15 residues. The CDR3 loop is CASSLAGQDNQPQHF. CDR3 nucleotides: TGCGCCAGCAGCTTGGCCGGGCAGGATAATCAGCCCCAGCATTTT. The full variable domain, with the rest looked up from reference TRBV5-1 and TRBJ1-5, is KAGVTQTPRYLIKTRGQQVTLSCSPISGHRSVSWYQQTPGQGLQFLFEYFSETQRNKGNFPGRFSGRQFSNSRSEMNVSTLELGDSALYLCASSLAGQDNQPQHFGDGTRLSIL.

This clonotype showed up many times. This chain joins TRBV28 and TRBJ1-2; weak D call: TRBD1 (5 bases). The CDR3 has 16 residues. The V end was cut by 5 bases, the J end by 5 bases, with 21 bases between. Germline CDR1 and CDR2: MDHEN and SYDVKM. The CDR3 region has the DNA TGTGCCAGCAGTCCCTCGGGTAGCGCGGGGCTATATGGCTACACCTTC. Protein product: CASSPSGSAGLYGYTF.

In this sample, this clonotype turned up many times. The J gene is TRBJ1-3, the V gene TRBV20-1, with D maybe TRBD1 (5 bases). The germline V gene encodes CDR1 DFQATT and CDR2 SNEGSKA (reference sequence). The CDR3 length is 13 residues. Trimming removed 6 bases at V and 1 base at J, with 10 bases between. The CDR3 reads CSASRVSGNTIYF. The CDR3 nucleotides are TGCAGTGCGAGCAGGGTTTCTGGAAACACCATATATTTT.

There are many counts of this clonotype. V is TRBV28 and J is TRBJ2-3; D unclear. The CDR3 extends over 14 amino acids. Germline V gene lookup returns CDR1 MDHEN and CDR2 SYDVKM. V lost 3 bases and J 2 bases, leaving 9 bases between the germline ends. The CDR3 sequence is CASSFAELTDTQYF. The DNA for the CDR3 is TGTGCCAGCAGTTTCGCGGAGCTCACAGATACGCAGTATTTT.

This clonotype has at least ten counts. The chain joins TRBV7-8 to TRBJ2-5; a possible D gene is TRBD2 (7 bases). Germline CDR1 is SGHVS and CDR2 is FQNEAQ. CDR3 length: 15 amino acids. Trimming left V 2 bases short and J 5 bases short, with 15 bases between. The CDR3 is CASSLRGGWEETQYF. The CDR3 DNA reads as TGTGCCAGCAGCTTAAGGGGGGGCTGGGAGGAGACCCAGTACTTC.

The sample holds many counts of this clonotype. The chain has TRBV18 and TRBJ2-1, with D perhaps matching TRBD1 (5 bases). Germline V gives CDR1 KGHSH, CDR2 LQKENI. With 5 bases removed from V and 5 bases from J, the gap between germline ends came to 16 bases. The CDR3 runs to 15 residues. The CDR3, as DNA: TGTGCCAGCTCAATGCGACAGATACCCGACAATGAGCAGTTCTTC. This codes for CASSMRQIPDNEQFF. The whole variable domain, filled in from reference TRBV18 and TRBJ2-1, reads NAGVMQNPRHLVRRRGQEARLRCSPMKGHSHVYWYRQLPEEGLKFMVYLQKENIIDESGMPKERFSAEFPKEGPSILRIQQVVRGDSAAYFCASSMRQIPDNEQFFGPGTRLTVL.

This clonotype was detected ten times or more. The chain has TRBV20-1 and TRBJ2-7; TRBD1 aligns across 8 bases. The CDR3 is 12 residues long. V lost 5 bases to trimming and J lost 5 bases; unmatched junction nucleotides: 5. Germline values: CDR1 DFQATT, CDR2 SNEGSKA (reference sequence). The CDR3, as DNA: TGCAGTGCTCGCAGGGGGCTGGACGAGCAGTACTTC. It encodes CSARRGLDEQYF.

This clonotype appeared many times. J is TRBJ2-1 and V is TRBV6-1, with 10 bases fitting TRBD2. The CDR3 runs to 13 residues. Germline-derived CDR1 and CDR2 are MNHNS and SASEGT. Trimming removed 6 bases from V and 14 bases from J; junction bases left unmatched: 10. CDR3 nucleotide sequence: TGTGCCAGCAGCCCTCCCCTAGCGGGGGCTAAGTTCTTC. Translated, it gives CASSPPLAGAKFF.

This clonotype occurred many times. This chain joins TRBV7-2 and TRBJ2-5; 12 positions match TRBD2. From germline, CDR1 is SGHTA and CDR2 FQGNSA. Germline trimming cut 8 bases from V and 1 base from J; bases unmatched to any gene: 5. The CDR3 has 15 amino acids. CDR3 loop: CASAGLAGIQETQYF. The DNA for the CDR3 is TGTGCCAGCGCTGGACTAGCGGGGATCCAAGAGACCCAGTACTTC.

This clonotype was detected many times. This chain joins TRBV2 and TRBJ1-1, with D unresolved. Germline lookup yields CDR1 SNHLY and CDR2 FYNNEI. V was trimmed by 6 bases and J by 7 bases, leaving 9 bases between them. The CDR3 is 11 amino acids. CDR3 sequence reads: CASSPYGEAFF. CDR3 DNA: TGTGCCAGCAGCCCCTACGGTGAAGCTTTCTTT. Looking up the rest from reference TRBV2 and TRBJ1-1 gives the full variable domain: EPEVTQTPSHQVTQMGQEVILRCVPISNHLYFYWYRQILGQKVEFLVSFYNNEISEKSEIFDDQFSVERPDGSNFTLKIRSTKLEDSAMYFCASSPYGEAFFGQGTRLTVV.

This clonotype has ten or more counts. The chain has TRBV7-2 and TRBJ1-1; D is unresolved. V shed 6 bases and J shed 0 bases, with 11 bases lying between them. This CDR3 contains 14 residues. CDR1 and CDR2 (germline): SGHTA, FQGNSA. The CDR3 region has the DNA TGTGCCAGCAGGCCTCCGGTTGTGAACACTGAAGCTTTCTTT. It is translated as CASRPPVVNTEAFF.

In its sample, this clonotype was seen many times. This rearrangement joins TRBV28 to TRBJ2-7; no definite D call. This CDR3 has 16 residues. CDR1 is MDHEN, CDR2 SYDVKM, per germline. Trimming stripped 6 bases from V and 0 bases from J, with 18 bases between. CDR3 nucleotide sequence: TGTGCCAGCAGCCCCACGAGATCAATCTCCTCCTACGAGCAGTACTTC. Protein sequence: CASSPTRSISSYEQYF. Drawing the rest from reference TRBV28 and TRBJ2-7, the complete variable domain is DVKVTQSSRYLVKRTGEKVFLECVQDMDHENMFWYRQDPGLGLRLIYFSYDVKMKEKGDIPEGYSVSREKKERFSLILESASTNQTSMYLCASSPTRSISSYEQYFGPGTRLTVT.

There are a few counts of this clonotype. The gene calls are TRBV4-3 and TRBJ1-5; the D is unclear. The length of the CDR3 is 15 residues. Deletions cut 0 bases from V and 6 bases from J, with 12 bases between. The V gene's germline CDR1 is LGHNA and CDR2 YSLEER. The CDR3 region has the DNA TGCGCCAGCAGCCAAGATCGGGCGAGAGGTCAGCCCCAGCATTTT. Translated: CASSQDRARGQPQHF.

Ten or more counts support this clonotype. CDR3 amino acids: CASSLSRGYEQFF. CDR3 DNA sequence: TGTGCCAGCAGCTTGTCGCGGGGGTATGAGCAGTTCTTC. The chain has TRBV7-6 and TRBJ2-1, with 7 bases identical to TRBD2. Germline trimming cut 3 bases from V and 8 bases from J; bases unmatched to any gene: 4. The CDR3 consists of 13 residues. Germline V gives CDR1 SGHVS, CDR2 FNYEAQ.

As regards this clonotype: Given a much more abundant clone one base away, this may be a read error. The chain recombines TRBV19 with TRBJ1-1; D is undetermined. Germline V gene data show CDR1 as LNHDA and CDR2 as SQIVND (reference sequence). The CDR3 is made up of 11 amino acids. Trimming shortened V by 1 base and J by 7 bases, and 4 bases separated the two germline ends. DNA of the CDR3: TGTGCCAGTAGTATAGCGATTGAAGCTTTCTTT. The encoded protein is CASSIAIEAFF.

There are many counts of this clonotype. This chain links TRBV12-3 or TRBV12-4 with TRBJ2-2; possible D gene TRBD1, 5 bases. V lost 3 bases, J lost 2 bases, and 7 bases lay in between. CDR3 length equals 14 residues. The CDR3 sequence is CASSLGPNTGELFF. CDR3 DNA sequence: TGTGCCAGCAGTTTGGGGCCCAACACCGGGGAGCTGTTTTTT.

This clonotype has a count of ten or more. This chain joins TRBV7-2 and TRBJ2-7; 7 nucleotides agree with TRBD1. The CDR3 spans 15 residues. Losses at the gene ends were 0 bases for V and 3 bases for J; bases not matched to a gene: 5. Germline CDR1 reads SGHTA; CDR2 reads FQGNSA. The CDR3 sequence: CASSLARDRGYEQYF. Written as DNA, the CDR3 is TGTGCCAGCAGCTTAGCGAGGGACAGAGGCTACGAGCAGTACTTC.

This clonotype occurred many times. V usage is TRBV12-3 or TRBV12-4 and J usage is TRBJ1-1; a weak D match, TRBD1 (5 bases). Trimming removed 0 bases at V and 11 bases at J, with 19 bases between. The CDR3 sequence is 15 residues long. Written as DNA, the CDR3 is TGTGCCAGCAGTTTAGCATCAGGGCGGGTTTCGGCGGCTTTCTTT. Translating it yields CASSLASGRVSAAFF.